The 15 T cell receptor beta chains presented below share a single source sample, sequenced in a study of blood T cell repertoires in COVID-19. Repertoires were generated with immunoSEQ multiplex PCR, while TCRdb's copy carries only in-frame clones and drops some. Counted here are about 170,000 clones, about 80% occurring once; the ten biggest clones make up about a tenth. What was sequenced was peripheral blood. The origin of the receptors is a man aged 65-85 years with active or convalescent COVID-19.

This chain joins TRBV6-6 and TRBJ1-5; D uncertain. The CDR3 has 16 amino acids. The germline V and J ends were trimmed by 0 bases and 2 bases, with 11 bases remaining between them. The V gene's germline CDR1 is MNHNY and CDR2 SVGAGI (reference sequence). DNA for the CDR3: TGTGCCAGCAGTTACTCTACCAACCGAGGCAATCAGCCCCAGCATTTT. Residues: CASSYSTNRGNQPQHF.

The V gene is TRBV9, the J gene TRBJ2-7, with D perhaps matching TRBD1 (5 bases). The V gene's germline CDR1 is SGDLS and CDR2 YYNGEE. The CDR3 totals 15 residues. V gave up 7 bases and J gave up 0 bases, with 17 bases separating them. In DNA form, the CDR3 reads TGTGCCAGCTCCATAGGTGCAGGGCCCTCCTACGAGCAGTACTTC. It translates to CASSIGAGPSYEQYF.

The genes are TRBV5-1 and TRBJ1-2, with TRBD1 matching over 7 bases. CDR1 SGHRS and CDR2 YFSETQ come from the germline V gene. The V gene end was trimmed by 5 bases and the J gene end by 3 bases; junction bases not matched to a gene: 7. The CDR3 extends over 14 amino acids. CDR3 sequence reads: CASRLTTGDYGYTF. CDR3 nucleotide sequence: TGCGCCAGCAGGTTAACCACAGGGGACTATGGCTACACCTTC.

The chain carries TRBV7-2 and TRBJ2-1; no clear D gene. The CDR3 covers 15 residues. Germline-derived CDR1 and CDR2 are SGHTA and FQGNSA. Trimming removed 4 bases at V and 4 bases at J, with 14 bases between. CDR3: CASSSQSLDYNEQFF. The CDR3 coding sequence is TGTGCCAGCAGCTCTCAATCACTTGATTACAATGAGCAGTTCTTC.

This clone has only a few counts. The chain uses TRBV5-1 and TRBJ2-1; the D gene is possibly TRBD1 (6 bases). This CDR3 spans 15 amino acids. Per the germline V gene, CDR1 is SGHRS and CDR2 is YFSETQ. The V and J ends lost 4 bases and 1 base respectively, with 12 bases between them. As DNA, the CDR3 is TGCGCCAGCAGCCATATGGACAGTTCCTACAATGAGCAGTTCTTC. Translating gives CASSHMDSSYNEQFF.

The CDR3 region is CASSTGGTGYTGELFF. The DNA for the CDR3 is TGTGCCAGCTCGACGGGCGGGACAGGGTACACCGGGGAGCTGTTTTTT. The chain employs TRBV18 and TRBJ2-2; TRBD1 aligns across 9 bases. CDR1 and CDR2 from the germline V gene are KGHSH and LQKENI. Trimming cost V 6 bases and J 3 bases; bases outside gene matches: 8. The CDR3 contains 16 residues. Based on the CDR3 plus reference TRBV18 and TRBJ2-2, the full variable domain is NAGVMQNPRHLVRRRGQEARLRCSPMKGHSHVYWYRQLPEEGLKFMVYLQKENIIDESGMPKERFSAEFPKEGPSILRIQQVVRGDSAAYFCASSTGGTGYTGELFFGEGSRLTVL.

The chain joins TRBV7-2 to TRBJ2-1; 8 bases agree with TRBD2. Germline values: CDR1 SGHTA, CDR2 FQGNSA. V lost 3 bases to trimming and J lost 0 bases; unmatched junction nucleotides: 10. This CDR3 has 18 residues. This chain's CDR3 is CASSFLAKRGSSYNEQFF. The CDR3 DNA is TGTGCCAGCAGCTTTCTGGCCAAGCGGGGGAGCTCCTACAATGAGCAGTTCTTC.

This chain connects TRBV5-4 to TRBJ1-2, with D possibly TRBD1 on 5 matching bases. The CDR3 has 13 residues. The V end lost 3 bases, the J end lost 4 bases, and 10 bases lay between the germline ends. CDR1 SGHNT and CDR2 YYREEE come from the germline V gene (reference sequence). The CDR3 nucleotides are TGTGCCAGCAGCTCAACAGGCATCTATGGCTACACCTTC. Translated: CASSSTGIYGYTF.

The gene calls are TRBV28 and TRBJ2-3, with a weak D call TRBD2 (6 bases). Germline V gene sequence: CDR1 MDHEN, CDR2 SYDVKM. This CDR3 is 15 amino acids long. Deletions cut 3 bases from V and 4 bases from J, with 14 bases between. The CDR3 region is CASSFAGRVSDTQYF. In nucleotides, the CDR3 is TGTGCCAGCAGTTTTGCCGGGAGAGTGTCAGATACGCAGTATTTT.

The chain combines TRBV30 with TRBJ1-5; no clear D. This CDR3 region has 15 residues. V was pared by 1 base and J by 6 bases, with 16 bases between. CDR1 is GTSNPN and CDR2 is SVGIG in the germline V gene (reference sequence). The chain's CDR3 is CAWSGQALATQPQHF. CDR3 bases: TGTGCCTGGAGTGGTCAGGCCCTAGCGACTCAGCCCCAGCATTTT. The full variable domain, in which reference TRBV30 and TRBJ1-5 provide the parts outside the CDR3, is SQTIHQWPATLVQPVGSPLSLECTVEGTSNPNLYWYRQAAGRGLQLLFYSVGIGQISSEVPQNLSASRPQDRQFILSSKKLLLSDSGFYLCAWSGQALATQPQHFGDGTRLSIL.

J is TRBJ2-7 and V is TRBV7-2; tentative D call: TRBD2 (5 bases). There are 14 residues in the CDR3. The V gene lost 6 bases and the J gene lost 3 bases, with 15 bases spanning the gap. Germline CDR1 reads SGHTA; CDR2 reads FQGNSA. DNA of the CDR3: TGTGCCAGCAGTCACCCCGGCGGGTTCTACGAGCAGTACTTC. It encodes CASSHPGGFYEQYF.

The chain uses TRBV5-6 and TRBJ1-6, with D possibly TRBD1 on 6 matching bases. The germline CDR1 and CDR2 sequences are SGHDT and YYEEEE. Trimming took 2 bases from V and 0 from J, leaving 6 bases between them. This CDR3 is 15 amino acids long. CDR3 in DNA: TGTGCCAGCAGCTTCAGGGGCTCCTATAATTCACCCCTCCACTTT. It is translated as CASSFRGSYNSPLHF.

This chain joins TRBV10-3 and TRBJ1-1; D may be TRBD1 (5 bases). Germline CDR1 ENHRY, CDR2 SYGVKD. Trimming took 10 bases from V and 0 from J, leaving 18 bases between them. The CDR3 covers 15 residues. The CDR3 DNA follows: TGTGCCACTAGCGGGGCGGGTCTGATGAACACTGAAGCTTTCTTT. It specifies CATSGAGLMNTEAFF.

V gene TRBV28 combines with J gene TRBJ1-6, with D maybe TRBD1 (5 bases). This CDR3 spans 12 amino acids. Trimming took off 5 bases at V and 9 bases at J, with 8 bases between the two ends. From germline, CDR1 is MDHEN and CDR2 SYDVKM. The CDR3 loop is CASSRQISPLHF. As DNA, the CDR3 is TGTGCCAGCAGTCGACAGATTTCACCCCTCCACTTT.

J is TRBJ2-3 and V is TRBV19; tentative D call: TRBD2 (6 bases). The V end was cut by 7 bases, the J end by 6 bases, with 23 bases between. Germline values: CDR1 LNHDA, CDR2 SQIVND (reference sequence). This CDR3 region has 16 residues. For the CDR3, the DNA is TGTGCCAGTAACCGCCGCGGAGCGTCGGCGGGGGATACGCAGTATTTT. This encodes CASNRRGASAGDTQYF.